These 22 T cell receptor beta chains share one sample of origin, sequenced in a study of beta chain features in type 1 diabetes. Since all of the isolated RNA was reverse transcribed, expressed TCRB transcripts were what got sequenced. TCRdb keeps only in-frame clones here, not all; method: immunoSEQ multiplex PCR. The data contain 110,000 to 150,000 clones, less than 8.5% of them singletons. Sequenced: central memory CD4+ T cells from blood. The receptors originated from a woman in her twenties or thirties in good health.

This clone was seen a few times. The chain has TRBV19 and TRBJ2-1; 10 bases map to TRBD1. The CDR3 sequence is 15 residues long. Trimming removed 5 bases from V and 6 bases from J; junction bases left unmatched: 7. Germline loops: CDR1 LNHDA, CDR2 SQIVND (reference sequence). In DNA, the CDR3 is TGTGCCAGTAGTCCAACCTGGGACAGGGGCAATGAGCAGTTCTTC. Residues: CASSPTWDRGNEQFF.

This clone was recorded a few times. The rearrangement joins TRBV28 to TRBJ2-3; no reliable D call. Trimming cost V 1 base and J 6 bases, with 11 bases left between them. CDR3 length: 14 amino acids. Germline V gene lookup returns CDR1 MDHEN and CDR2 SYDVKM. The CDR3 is CASSLYPDSDTQYF. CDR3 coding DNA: TGTGCCAGCAGTTTATACCCAGACTCTGATACGCAGTATTTT.

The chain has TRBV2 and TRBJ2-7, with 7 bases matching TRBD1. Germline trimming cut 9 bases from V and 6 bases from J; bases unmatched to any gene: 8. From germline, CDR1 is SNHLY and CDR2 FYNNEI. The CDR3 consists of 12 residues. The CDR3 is CASSTGASEQYF. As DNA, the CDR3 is TGTGCCAGTTCCACAGGGGCCTCCGAGCAGTACTTC.

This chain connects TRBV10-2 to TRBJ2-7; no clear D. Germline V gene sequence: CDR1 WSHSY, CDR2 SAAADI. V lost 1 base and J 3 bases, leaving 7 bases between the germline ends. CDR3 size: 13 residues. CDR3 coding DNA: TGCGCCAGCAGTGAGTTGATCGGCTACGAGCAGTACTTC. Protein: CASSELIGYEQYF.

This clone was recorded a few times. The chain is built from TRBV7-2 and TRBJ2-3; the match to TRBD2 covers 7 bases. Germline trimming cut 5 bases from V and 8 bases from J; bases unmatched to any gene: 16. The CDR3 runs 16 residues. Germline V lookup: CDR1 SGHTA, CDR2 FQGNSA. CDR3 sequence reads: CASSPSAGNRPGTQYF. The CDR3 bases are TGTGCCAGCAGCCCGTCAGCGGGGAACCGACCGGGTACGCAGTATTTT.

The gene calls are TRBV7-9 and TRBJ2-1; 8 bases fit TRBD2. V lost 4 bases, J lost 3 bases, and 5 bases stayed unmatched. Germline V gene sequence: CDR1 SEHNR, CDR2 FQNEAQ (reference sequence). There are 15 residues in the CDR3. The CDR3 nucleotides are TGTGCCAGCAGCTCACCGGGACTAGGCTACAATGAGCAGTTCTTC. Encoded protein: CASSSPGLGYNEQFF.

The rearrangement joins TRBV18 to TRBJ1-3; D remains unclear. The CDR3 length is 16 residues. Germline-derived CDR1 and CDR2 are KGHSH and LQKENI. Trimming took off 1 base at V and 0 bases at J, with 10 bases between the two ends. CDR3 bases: TGTGCCAGCTCACCACAACCGGGAAACTCTGGAAACACCATATATTTT. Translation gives CASSPQPGNSGNTIYF. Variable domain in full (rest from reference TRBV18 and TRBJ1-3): NAGVMQNPRHLVRRRGQEARLRCSPMKGHSHVYWYRQLPEEGLKFMVYLQKENIIDESGMPKERFSAEFPKEGPSILRIQQVVRGDSAAYFCASSPQPGNSGNTIYFGEGSWLTVV.

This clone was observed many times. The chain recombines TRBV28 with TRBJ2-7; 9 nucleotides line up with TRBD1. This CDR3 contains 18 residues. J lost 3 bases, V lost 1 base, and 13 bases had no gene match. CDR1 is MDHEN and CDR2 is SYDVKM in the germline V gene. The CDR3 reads CASSLSRSPGQGGYEQYF. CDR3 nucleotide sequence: TGTGCCAGCAGTTTATCCCGATCCCCGGGACAGGGTGGCTACGAGCAGTACTTC.

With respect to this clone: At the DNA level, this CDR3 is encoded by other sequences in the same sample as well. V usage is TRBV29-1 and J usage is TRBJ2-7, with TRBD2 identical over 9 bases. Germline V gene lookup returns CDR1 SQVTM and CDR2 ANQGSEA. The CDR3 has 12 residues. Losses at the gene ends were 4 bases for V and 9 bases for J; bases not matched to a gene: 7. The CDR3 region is CSVALAGSGQYF. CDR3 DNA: TGCAGCGTTGCTCTAGCGGGAAGCGGGCAGTACTTC.

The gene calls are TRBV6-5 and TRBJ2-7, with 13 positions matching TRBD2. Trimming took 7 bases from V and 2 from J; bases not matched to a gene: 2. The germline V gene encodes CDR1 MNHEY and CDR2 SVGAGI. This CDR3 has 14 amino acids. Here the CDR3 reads CASKLAGGTYEQYF. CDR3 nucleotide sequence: TGTGCCAGCAAACTAGCGGGAGGGACCTACGAGCAGTACTTC.

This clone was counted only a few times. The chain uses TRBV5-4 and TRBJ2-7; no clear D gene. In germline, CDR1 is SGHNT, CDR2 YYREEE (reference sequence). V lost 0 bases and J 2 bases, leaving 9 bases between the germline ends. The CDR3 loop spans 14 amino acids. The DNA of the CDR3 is TGTGCCAGCAGCTTGGTGTTAGAACCCTACGAGCAGTACTTC. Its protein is CASSLVLEPYEQYF.

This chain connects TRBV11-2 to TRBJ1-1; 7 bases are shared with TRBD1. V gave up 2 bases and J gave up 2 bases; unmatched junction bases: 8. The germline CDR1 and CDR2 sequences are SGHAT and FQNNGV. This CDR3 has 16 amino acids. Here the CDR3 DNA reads TGTGCCAGCAGCTTAAATTCGCAGGGGGGTAACACTGAAGCTTTCTTT. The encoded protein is CASSLNSQGGNTEAFF. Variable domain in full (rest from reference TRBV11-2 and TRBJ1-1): EAGVAQSPRYKIIEKRQSVAFWCNPISGHATLYWYQQILGQGPKLLIQFQNNGVVDDSQLPKDRFSAERLKGVDSTLKIQPAKLEDSAVYLCASSLNSQGGNTEAFFGQGTRLTVV.

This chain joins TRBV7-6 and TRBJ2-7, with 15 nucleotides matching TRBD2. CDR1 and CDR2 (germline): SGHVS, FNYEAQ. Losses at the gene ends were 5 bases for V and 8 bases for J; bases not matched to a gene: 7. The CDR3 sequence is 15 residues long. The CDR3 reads CASSPGLAGGAKQYF. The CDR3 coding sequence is TGTGCCAGCAGCCCGGGACTAGCGGGAGGAGCGAAGCAGTACTTC.

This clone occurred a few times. CDR3 DNA sequence: TGTGCCAGCAGCCTGGGCGGGACAGGTTACTACGAGCAGTACTTC. This sequence encodes CASSLGGTGYYEQYF. The gene calls are TRBV7-9 and TRBJ2-7, with 8 bases fitting TRBD1. V trimming: 5 bases; J trimming: 3 bases; junction bases outside the gene matches: 9. Germline values: CDR1 SEHNR, CDR2 FQNEAQ (reference sequence). The CDR3 loop spans 15 amino acids. The full variable domain, its missing parts supplied by reference TRBV7-9 and TRBJ2-7, is DTGVSQNPRHKITKRGQNVTFRCDPISEHNRLYWYRQTLGQGPEFLTYFQNEAQLEKSRLLSDRFSAERPKGSFSTLEIQRTEQGDSAMYLCASSLGGTGYYEQYFGPGTRLTVT.

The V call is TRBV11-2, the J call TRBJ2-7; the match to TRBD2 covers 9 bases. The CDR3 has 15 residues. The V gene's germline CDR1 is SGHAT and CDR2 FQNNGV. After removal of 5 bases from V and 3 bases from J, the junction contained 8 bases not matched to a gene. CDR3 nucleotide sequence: TGTGCCAGCAGCCAAGCGACTAGCGGAAACTACGAGCAGTACTTC. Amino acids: CASSQATSGNYEQYF.

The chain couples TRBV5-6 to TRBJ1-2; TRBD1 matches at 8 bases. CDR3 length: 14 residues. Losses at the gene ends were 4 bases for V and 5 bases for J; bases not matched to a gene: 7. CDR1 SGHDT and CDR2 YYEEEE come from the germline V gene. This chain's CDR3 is CASSVGQVRYGYTF. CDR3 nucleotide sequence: TGTGCCAGCAGCGTGGGACAGGTTAGATATGGCTACACCTTC.

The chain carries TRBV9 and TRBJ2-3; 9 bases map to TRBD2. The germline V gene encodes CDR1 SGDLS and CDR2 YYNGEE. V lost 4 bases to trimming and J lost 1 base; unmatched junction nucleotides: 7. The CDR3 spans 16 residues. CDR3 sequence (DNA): TGTGCCAGCAGCCCCCGGGGACTAGCAGGCACAGATACGCAGTATTTT. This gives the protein CASSPRGLAGTDTQYF.

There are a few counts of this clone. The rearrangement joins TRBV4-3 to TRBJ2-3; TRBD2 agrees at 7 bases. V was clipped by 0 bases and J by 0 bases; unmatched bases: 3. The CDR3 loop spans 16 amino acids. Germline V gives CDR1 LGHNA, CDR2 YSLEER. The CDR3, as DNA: TGCGCCAGCAGCCAAGAGCTAGCGGATAGCACAGATACGCAGTATTTT. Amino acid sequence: CASSQELADSTDTQYF.

The CDR3 protein is CASSPGTTQEETQYF. CDR3 coding DNA: TGCGCCAGCAGCCCCGGGACAACTCAAGAAGAGACCCAGTACTTC. This chain joins TRBV5-1 and TRBJ2-5, with D possibly matching TRBD1 (6 bases). Trimming took off 4 bases at V and 3 bases at J, with 16 bases between the two ends. The CDR3 is made up of 15 amino acids. Germline CDR1 SGHRS, CDR2 YFSETQ. Based on the CDR3 plus reference TRBV5-1 and TRBJ2-5, the full variable domain is KAGVTQTPRYLIKTRGQQVTLSCSPISGHRSVSWYQQTPGQGLQFLFEYFSETQRNKGNFPGRFSGRQFSNSRSEMNVSTLELGDSALYLCASSPGTTQEETQYFGPGTRLLVL.

In DNA, the CDR3 is TGCAGCGTTGGCGAGGCGGGACCGGGGTACGGCTACACCTTC. Protein sequence: CSVGEAGPGYGYTF. The chain has TRBV29-1 and TRBJ1-2, with D tentatively TRBD1 (5 bases). CDR3 length: 14 residues. Germline assignment: CDR1 SQVTM and CDR2 ANQGSEA. V gave up 4 bases and J gave up 8 bases, with 20 bases separating them. Variable domain in full (rest from reference TRBV29-1 and TRBJ1-2): SAVISQKPSRDICQRGTSLTIQCQVDSQVTMMFWYRQQPGQSLTLIATANQGSEATYESGFVIDKFPISRPNLTFSTLTVSNMSPEDSSIYLCSVGEAGPGYGYTFGSGTRLTVV.

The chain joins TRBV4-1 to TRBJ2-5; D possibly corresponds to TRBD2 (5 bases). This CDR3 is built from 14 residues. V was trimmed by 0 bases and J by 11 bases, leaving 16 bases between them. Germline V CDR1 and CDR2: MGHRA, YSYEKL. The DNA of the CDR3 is TGCGCCAGCAGCCAAGATGGTCGAGCTGGGGAGCAGTACTTC. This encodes CASSQDGRAGEQYF.

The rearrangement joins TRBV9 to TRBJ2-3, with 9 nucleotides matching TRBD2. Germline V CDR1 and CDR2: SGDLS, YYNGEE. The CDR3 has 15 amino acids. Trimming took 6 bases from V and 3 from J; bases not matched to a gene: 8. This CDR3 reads CASTAREGTTDTQYF. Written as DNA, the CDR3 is TGTGCCAGCACGGCGCGGGAGGGCACGACAGATACGCAGTATTTT.